The sequence of this T cell receptor beta chain was determined in a study of human T cells and chemical hapten exposure. Overall study context: The study lasted approximately 25 weeks, and patients were dosed weekly with diphenylcyclopropenone on the scalp throughout.

This clonotype came up a few times. The time point here: pre-sensitization, week 0. Regarding treatment: therapeutic diphenylcyclopropenone sensitization with weekly scalp DPC. The authors extracted total RNA from unfractionated whole blood. V was trimmed by 4 bases and J by 7 bases, leaving 20 bases between them. Germline loops: CDR1 DFQATT, CDR2 SNEGSKA (reference sequence). CDR3 length: 16 amino acids. One entry per CDR3 protein results from TCRdb running MiXCR on the RACE reads. Among about 50,000 distinct CDR3 sequences listed, roughly a tenth were seen once. Sequences were derived from whole blood, sampled in connection with sensitization to the hapten diphenylcyclopropenone (DPC). The TCR sequence derives from a woman younger than 45 with alopecia areata. Some clones in this sample may be carry-over from other donors' samples. The chain is built from TRBV20-1 and TRBJ1-6; possibly TRBD1 for D (5 bases). The chain's CDR3 is CSATRFSAGSNSPLHF. In nucleotides, the CDR3 is TGCAGTGCTACCCGTTTTTCGGCAGGGTCGAATTCACCCCTCCACTTT.